Below, 7 T cell receptor beta chains from the same sample are listed, as sequenced in a study of shared clonotypes between healthy human individuals. Profiling relied on immunoSEQ multiplex PCR, and the TCRdb table lists in-frame clones only, not all of them. The sample has about 700,000 clones; about 90% are singletons. Cells designated naive CD8 were CD45RO-negative and were positively selected for CCR7, with terminally differentiated effector memory CD45RA+ cells excluded. Sample: naive CD8+ T cells sorted from blood. These receptors were obtained from a man aged 30 to 39 in good health.

The chain combines TRBV5-6 with TRBJ1-1; D is unclear. The V and J ends lost 0 bases and 4 bases respectively, with 7 bases between them. The CDR3 sequence is 13 residues long. Germline loops: CDR1 SGHDT, CDR2 YYEEEE. The CDR3 sequence is CASSLVAGTEAFF. The CDR3 coding sequence is TGTGCCAGCAGCTTGGTTGCAGGCACTGAAGCTTTCTTT.

On this clone: Other DNA sequences in the same sample also yield this CDR3. This sequence joins TRBV7-9 and TRBJ2-2; a weak D match, TRBD1 (6 bases). The CDR3 spans 12 residues. V lost 6 bases, J lost 5 bases, and 7 bases lay in between. The germline V gene encodes CDR1 SEHNR and CDR2 FQNEAQ (reference sequence). The CDR3 DNA reads as TGTGCCAGCAGTAGGGGGACCGGGGAGCTGTTTTTT. This codes for CASSRGTGELFF.

Details on this clone: The sample has other DNA sequences that encode this CDR3 too. The J gene is TRBJ2-7, the V gene TRBV9, with 7 bases matching TRBD1. Per germline, CDR1 SGDLS and CDR2 YYNGEE. The ends lost 0 bases at V and 2 bases at J; junction bases unmatched: 2. The CDR3 consists of 14 residues. CDR3 loop: CASSVGTGAYEQYF. The DNA of the CDR3 is TGTGCCAGCAGCGTAGGCACAGGGGCCTACGAGCAGTACTTC.

The rearrangement joins TRBV13 to TRBJ2-7; 9 bases match TRBD1. Germline assignment: CDR1 PRHDT and CDR2 FYEKMQ (reference sequence). V shed 1 base and J 6 bases; nucleotides not matched to a gene: 4. CDR3 size: 14 residues. The DNA for the CDR3 is TGTGCCAGCAGCTTAGTGGGACAGGGTCCCGAGCAGTACTTC. Amino acid sequence: CASSLVGQGPEQYF.

The chain joins TRBV7-9 to TRBJ2-7, with unresolved D. Germline loops: CDR1 SEHNR, CDR2 FQNEAQ (reference sequence). This CDR3 spans 12 amino acids. Trimming left V 1 base short and J 5 bases short, with 6 bases between. This CDR3 is CASSLDWNEQYF. In nucleotides, the CDR3 is TGTGCCAGCAGCTTAGACTGGAACGAGCAGTACTTC.

The V and J genes are TRBV29-1 and TRBJ2-1; the D call may be TRBD1 or TRBD2 (5 bases each). Germline CDR1 reads SQVTM; CDR2 reads ANQGSEA. The CDR3 loop spans 14 amino acids. V lost 7 bases, J lost 6 bases, and 19 bases lay in between. CDR3 protein: CSGRESWKVNEQFF. CDR3 sequence (DNA): TGCAGCGGCAGGGAGAGTTGGAAGGTCAATGAGCAGTTCTTC.

The chain carries TRBV6-6 and TRBJ2-7, with D perhaps matching TRBD2 (5 bases). Germline CDR1 is MNHNY and CDR2 is SVGAGI (reference sequence). The germline V and J ends were trimmed by 0 bases and 7 bases, with 19 bases remaining between them. The CDR3 sequence is 16 residues long. CDR3 nucleotides: TGTGCCAGCAGTTACTCGATCGGGGAGTCCGCTGGGGAGCAGTACTTC. It encodes CASSYSIGESAGEQYF.